This T cell receptor beta chain was recovered during a study of pediatric ulcerative colitis. Notes on this clone: Its cognate antigen is unknown.

V trimming: 5 bases; J trimming: 6 bases; junction bases outside the gene matches: 10. Per the germline V gene, CDR1 is SGHTA and CDR2 is FQGNSA. The CDR3 runs 17 residues. The assay was immunoSEQ multiplex PCR, and TCRdb's table has in-frame clones only and misses some. The sample includes 55,000 to 80,000 clones, 77% of them seen just once. General study findings and limits: Ulcerative colitis patients shared more blood-rectal clones than controls.

The chain is built from TRBV7-2 and TRBJ2-2; 12 nucleotides line up with TRBD2. This clonotype was sampled from a boy younger than 18 with moderate ulcerative colitis. Material: blood. Here the CDR3 DNA reads TGTGCCAGCAGCCCCCGGACTAGCGGGATTGGGGCCGGGGAGCTGTTTTTT. Encoded protein: CASSPRTSGIGAGELFF. Filled out from reference TRBV7-2 and TRBJ2-2, the complete variable domain reads GAGVSQSPSNKVTEKGKDVELRCDPISGHTALYWYRQSLGQGLEFLIYFQGNSAPDKSGLPSDRFSAERTGGSVSTLTIQRTQQEDSAVYLCASSPRTSGIGAGELFFGEGSRLTVL.